This entry lists 16 T cell receptor beta chains sequenced from one sample in a study of blood T cell repertoires in COVID-19. Here immunoSEQ multiplex PCR was the method, and the copy in TCRdb shows in-frame clones only, minus some. Here the sample spans about 390,000 clones, 80% to 90% being singletons. The sequenced sample consisted of peripheral blood. These receptors were obtained from an older woman with COVID-19, enrolled during active disease.

The V call is TRBV12-3 or TRBV12-4, the J call TRBJ1-2; TRBD1 might be the D (6 bases). CDR3 size: 13 residues. Trimming removed 6 bases at V and 4 bases at J, with 12 bases between. The CDR3 nucleotides are TGTGCCAGCAGACAGGGCAATCCCTATGGCTACACCTTC. Its translation: CASRQGNPYGYTF.

The chain joins TRBV5-4 to TRBJ2-3, with TRBD1 identical over 7 bases. J was trimmed by 4 bases and V by 3 bases; bases with no gene match: 2. The CDR3 has 13 residues. Per germline, CDR1 SGHNT and CDR2 YYREEE (reference sequence). This CDR3 is CASSSQGADTQYF. The CDR3 region has the DNA TGTGCCAGCAGCTCGCAGGGGGCAGATACGCAGTATTTT.

The V gene is TRBV6-6, the J gene TRBJ2-7; D may be TRBD2 (5 bases). Germline V gene sequence: CDR1 MNHNY, CDR2 SVGAGI (reference sequence). V lost 4 bases and J lost 0, with 13 bases in between. The length of the CDR3 is 15 residues. CDR3 sequence (DNA): TGTGCCAGCAGTTTTGGGAGCACCACCTCCTACGAGCAGTACTTC. Its translation is CASSFGSTTSYEQYF.

The V gene is TRBV27, the J gene TRBJ2-1; D is unresolved. Germline lookup yields CDR1 MNHEY and CDR2 SMNVEV (reference sequence). This CDR3 has 14 residues. Trimming pared 11 bases from V and 0 bases from J, leaving 14 bases between. Here the CDR3 DNA reads TGTGCCTCCGCCAGGCTTAGCTCCTACAATGAGCAGTTCTTC. Translating gives CASARLSSYNEQFF.

The J gene is TRBJ2-7, the V gene TRBV29-1, with 7 bases lining up with TRBD1. This CDR3 comprises 13 residues. Germline V gene data show CDR1 as SQVTM and CDR2 as ANQGSEA. Losses at the gene ends were 8 bases for V and 0 bases for J; bases not matched to a gene: 7. For the CDR3, the DNA is TGCAGCTCTTCAGGGGGTTGCTCCTACGAGCAGTACTTC. This translates into CSSSGGCSYEQYF.

The J gene is TRBJ1-1, the V gene TRBV6-6; 12 bases are a match to TRBD1. The CDR3 totals 18 residues. The V gene end was trimmed by 5 bases and the J gene end by 0 bases; junction bases not matched to a gene: 10. Looked up from germline, CDR1 is MNHNY and CDR2 is SVGAGI (reference sequence). Written as DNA, the CDR3 is TGTGCCAGCAGTCGTCTGTGGGGACAGGGGGCGATGAACACTGAAGCTTTCTTT. Translated: CASSRLWGQGAMNTEAFF.

The chain combines TRBV28 with TRBJ2-7, with D unclear. The CDR3 contains 15 residues. Deletions cut 3 bases from V and 5 bases from J, with 17 bases between. Germline V lookup: CDR1 MDHEN, CDR2 SYDVKM. CDR3: CASSFRSWRGNEQYF. In DNA form, the CDR3 reads TGTGCCAGCAGTTTTAGGTCTTGGCGAGGTAACGAGCAGTACTTC.

J is TRBJ1-1 and V is TRBV6-5; D remains unclear. The CDR3 is 14 residues long. CDR1 and CDR2 from the germline V gene are MNHEY and SVGAGI. Trimming removed 5 bases at V and 1 base at J, with 11 bases between. The CDR3 is CASSMTLQNTEAFF. DNA of the CDR3: TGTGCCAGCAGTATGACACTGCAGAACACTGAAGCTTTCTTT.

This chain joins TRBV5-1 and TRBJ2-1; 8 bases fit TRBD2. The CDR3 length is 11 residues. CDR1 and CDR2 from the germline V gene are SGHRS and YFSETQ. J lost 16 bases, V lost 5 bases, and 8 bases had no gene match. In DNA, the CDR3 is TGCGCCAGCAGGGGTACCGGGACTAGTTTCTTC. It yields the protein CASRGTGTSFF.

The CDR3 here is CASSKNRGQYLNEQFF. CDR3 sequence (DNA): TGTGCCAGCAGCAAGAACAGGGGTCAATATTTGAATGAGCAGTTCTTC. The chain has TRBV5-6 and TRBJ2-1, with TRBD1 identical over 7 bases. This CDR3 is built from 16 residues. Germline CDR1 reads SGHDT; CDR2 reads YYEEEE. With V trimmed by 4 bases and J by 7 bases, 14 bases remained unmatched.

Regarding this clone: One end of the junction is discordant with germline, which a read error may explain. The chain recombines TRBV7-9 with TRBJ2-2; D unresolved. This CDR3 comprises 15 residues. In germline, CDR1 is SEHNR, CDR2 FQNEAQ (reference sequence). DNA of the CDR3: TGTGCCAGCAGGTTAGCACTGGCGAACACCGGGGAGCTGTTTTTT. It translates to CASRLALANTGELFF.

In this sample, this clone turned up many times. The V call is TRBV2, the J call TRBJ2-7; D possibly corresponds to TRBD1 (6 bases). V lost 2 bases to trimming and J lost 3 bases, with 14 bases between them. Germline values: CDR1 SNHLY, CDR2 FYNNEI. The CDR3 covers 15 residues. The CDR3 DNA reads as TGTGCCAGCAGTGAACTGGACAGAAGCATCTACGAGCAGTACTTC. As protein: CASSELDRSIYEQYF. The entire variable domain, with the rest obtained from reference TRBV2 and TRBJ2-7, is as follows: EPEVTQTPSHQVTQMGQEVILRCVPISNHLYFYWYRQILGQKVEFLVSFYNNEISEKSEIFDDQFSVERPDGSNFTLKIRSTKLEDSAMYFCASSELDRSIYEQYFGPGTRLTVT.

This chain uses TRBV2 with TRBJ2-5; 12 nucleotides align to TRBD2. This CDR3 spans 14 amino acids. The germline gives CDR1 SNHLY, CDR2 FYNNEI. The junction had 4 bases not matched to a gene; V was cut back by 7 bases and J by 4 bases. This CDR3 is CASIPTSGGETQYF. DNA for the CDR3: TGTGCCAGCATCCCGACTAGCGGGGGAGAGACCCAGTACTTC.

The chain recombines TRBV5-6 with TRBJ1-2, with D tentatively TRBD1 (6 bases). The ends were cut back, 4 bases at V and 4 bases at J, with 23 bases in the middle. Germline V gene lookup returns CDR1 SGHDT and CDR2 YYEEEE. This CDR3 is 17 amino acids long. The CDR3 loop reads CASSPYPYTGKFYGYTF. The CDR3 DNA follows: TGTGCCAGCAGCCCCTATCCTTACACAGGGAAATTCTATGGCTACACCTTC. Based on the CDR3 plus reference TRBV5-6 and TRBJ1-2, the full variable domain is DAGVTQSPTHLIKTRGQQVTLRCSPKSGHDTVSWYQQALGQGPQFIFQYYEEEERQRGNFPDRFSGHQFPNYSSELNVNALLLGDSALYLCASSPYPYTGKFYGYTFGSGTRLTVV.

The chain has TRBV5-6 and TRBJ1-5; 7 bases map to TRBD1. The CDR3 runs to 14 residues. Germline values: CDR1 SGHDT, CDR2 YYEEEE. With V trimmed by 4 bases and J by 3 bases, 4 bases remained unmatched. The CDR3 loop is CASSTGQVNQPQHF. As DNA, the CDR3 is TGTGCCAGCAGCACAGGACAGGTCAATCAGCCCCAGCATTTT.

The chain combines TRBV10-3 with TRBJ2-2; TRBD2 matches 9 bases. CDR1 and CDR2 from the germline V gene are ENHRY and SYGVKD. V dropped 2 bases and J dropped 1; count of bases not matched to a gene: 8. This CDR3 comprises 18 residues. CDR3 protein: CAISEKWPSGENTGELFF. CDR3 bases: TGTGCCATCAGTGAGAAGTGGCCTAGCGGGGAGAACACCGGGGAGCTGTTTTTT.